This TCR beta chain was recovered during a study of identical twins. Study results and caveats: Fewer insertions were carried by abundant cord blood beta clonotypes, but none was seen in memory repertoires. Alpha sequences that were out-of-frame and twin-shared showed an excess of low generation probability.

With regard to this clonotype: The antigen remains unidentified.

The CDR3 covers 16 residues. V gave up 5 bases and J gave up 7 bases; unmatched junction bases: 12. Germline CDR1 is LGHNT and CDR2 is FRNRAP. TCRdb ran MiXCR on the 5' RACE reads and lists one entry per CDR3 protein. The sample has about 490,000 distinct CDR3 sequences; 15% are singletons. These sequences were also reported in another study, on yellow fever vaccine responses in identical twins.

The receptor was isolated from a woman aged 18-29 years in good health. The genes are TRBV12-5 and TRBJ2-1, with 9 bases matching TRBD1. The sequencing input was CD4+ T cells sorted from blood. The CDR3 here is CASGLRDREGPNEQFF. DNA of the CDR3: TGTGCTAGTGGTCTACGGGACAGGGAGGGTCCGAATGAGCAGTTCTTC. Combining the CDR3 with reference TRBV12-5 and TRBJ2-1 gives the whole variable domain DARVTQTPRHKVTEMGQEVTMRCQPILGHNTVFWYRQTMMQGLELLAYFRNRAPLDDSGMPKDRFSAEMPDATLATLKIQPSEPRDSAVYFCASGLRDREGPNEQFFGPGTRLTVL.